This T cell receptor (beta chain) originates from a study of shared T cell receptors in the human thymus. The CDR3 consists of 14 residues. This clone was seen only a few times. The method was immunoSEQ multiplex PCR; TCRdb's version includes in-frame clones alone and lacks a portion of them. The repertoire consists of around 340,000 clones, with 95% occurring once and the leading ten covering around 0.019%. The V and J genes are TRBV12-2 and TRBJ1-5; the table gives TRBD1 as D, unverified against the DNA. TRBV12-2 is reported as a pseudogene. The sample was thymocytes. The clonotype was recovered from a human donor. The CDR3 DNA reads as TGTGCAAGTCGCCCGCAGCAGGGTGATCAGCCCCAGCATTTT. Protein: CASRPQQGDQPQHF.